The rows below give T cell receptor beta chains drawn from one sample of a study of beta chain features in type 1 diabetes. TCRdb's table, derived via immunoSEQ multiplex PCR, lists solely in-frame clones and lacks some. The repertoire holds about 340,000 clones, with 6.5% to 10% as singletons. Material: central memory CD4+ T cells from blood. These receptors were collected from a young woman in good health. Each CDR3 is given with its conserved first and last residue. A D gene is named only where the DNA matches it firmly. The listing skips clone size in some rows; elsewhere it reads once, few, many or a size class.

.,TRBJ2-1,TRBV11-1,.,CASSQDGGRINEQFF,TGTGCCAGCAGCCAGGACGGAGGACGTATTAATGAGCAGTTCTTC
.,TRBJ2-7,TRBV11-2,.,CASSLGRLSDSYEQYF,TGTGCCAGCAGCTTAGGCAGACTATCCGACTCCTACGAGCAGTACTTC
.,TRBJ2-3,TRBV7-9,TRBD2,CASSKSGRGTDTQYF,TGTGCCAGCAGCAAAAGCGGGAGGGGCACAGATACGCAGTATTTT
few,TRBJ1-5,TRBV6-1,.,CASSIGHPNQPQHF,TGTGCCAGCAGTATTGGACACCCGAATCAGCCCCAGCATTTT
.,TRBJ2-3,TRBV29-1,.,CSVDTDHTDTQYF,TGCAGCGTTGACACCGACCACACAGATACGCAGTATTTT
few,TRBJ2-7,TRBV2,.,CASRTGGPYEQYF,TGTGCCAGCAGAACAGGAGGTCCCTACGAGCAGTACTTC
.,TRBJ1-1,TRBV7-2,.,CASSAARNTEAFF,TGTGCCAGCAGCGCTGCCCGAAACACTGAAGCTTTCTTT
.,TRBJ2-5,TRBV5-4,.,CASSLGPRAKETQYF,TGTGCCAGCAGCTTGGGGCCTCGCGCTAAAGAGACCCAGTACTTC
.,TRBJ1-1,TRBV7-9,.,CASSRRGSRGWTEAFF,TGTGCCAGCAGCCGAAGAGGTTCAAGGGGATGGACTGAAGCTTTCTTT
few,TRBJ2-3,TRBV7-2,TRBD2,CASSWDGRPDTQYF,TGTGCCAGCAGTTGGGACGGGAGGCCAGATACGCAGTATTTT
.,TRBJ1-2,TRBV27,.,CASSLGPADYGYTF,TGTGCCAGCAGTTTGGGCCCCGCGGACTATGGCTACACCTTC
few,TRBJ2-5,TRBV7-3,.,CASSLGRSVTQYF,TGTGCCAGCAGCTTAGGTCGTTCCGTGACCCAGTACTTC
.,TRBJ2-5,TRBV18,.,CASSPGQQETQYF,TGTGCCAGCTCACCAGGACAGCAAGAGACCCAGTACTTC